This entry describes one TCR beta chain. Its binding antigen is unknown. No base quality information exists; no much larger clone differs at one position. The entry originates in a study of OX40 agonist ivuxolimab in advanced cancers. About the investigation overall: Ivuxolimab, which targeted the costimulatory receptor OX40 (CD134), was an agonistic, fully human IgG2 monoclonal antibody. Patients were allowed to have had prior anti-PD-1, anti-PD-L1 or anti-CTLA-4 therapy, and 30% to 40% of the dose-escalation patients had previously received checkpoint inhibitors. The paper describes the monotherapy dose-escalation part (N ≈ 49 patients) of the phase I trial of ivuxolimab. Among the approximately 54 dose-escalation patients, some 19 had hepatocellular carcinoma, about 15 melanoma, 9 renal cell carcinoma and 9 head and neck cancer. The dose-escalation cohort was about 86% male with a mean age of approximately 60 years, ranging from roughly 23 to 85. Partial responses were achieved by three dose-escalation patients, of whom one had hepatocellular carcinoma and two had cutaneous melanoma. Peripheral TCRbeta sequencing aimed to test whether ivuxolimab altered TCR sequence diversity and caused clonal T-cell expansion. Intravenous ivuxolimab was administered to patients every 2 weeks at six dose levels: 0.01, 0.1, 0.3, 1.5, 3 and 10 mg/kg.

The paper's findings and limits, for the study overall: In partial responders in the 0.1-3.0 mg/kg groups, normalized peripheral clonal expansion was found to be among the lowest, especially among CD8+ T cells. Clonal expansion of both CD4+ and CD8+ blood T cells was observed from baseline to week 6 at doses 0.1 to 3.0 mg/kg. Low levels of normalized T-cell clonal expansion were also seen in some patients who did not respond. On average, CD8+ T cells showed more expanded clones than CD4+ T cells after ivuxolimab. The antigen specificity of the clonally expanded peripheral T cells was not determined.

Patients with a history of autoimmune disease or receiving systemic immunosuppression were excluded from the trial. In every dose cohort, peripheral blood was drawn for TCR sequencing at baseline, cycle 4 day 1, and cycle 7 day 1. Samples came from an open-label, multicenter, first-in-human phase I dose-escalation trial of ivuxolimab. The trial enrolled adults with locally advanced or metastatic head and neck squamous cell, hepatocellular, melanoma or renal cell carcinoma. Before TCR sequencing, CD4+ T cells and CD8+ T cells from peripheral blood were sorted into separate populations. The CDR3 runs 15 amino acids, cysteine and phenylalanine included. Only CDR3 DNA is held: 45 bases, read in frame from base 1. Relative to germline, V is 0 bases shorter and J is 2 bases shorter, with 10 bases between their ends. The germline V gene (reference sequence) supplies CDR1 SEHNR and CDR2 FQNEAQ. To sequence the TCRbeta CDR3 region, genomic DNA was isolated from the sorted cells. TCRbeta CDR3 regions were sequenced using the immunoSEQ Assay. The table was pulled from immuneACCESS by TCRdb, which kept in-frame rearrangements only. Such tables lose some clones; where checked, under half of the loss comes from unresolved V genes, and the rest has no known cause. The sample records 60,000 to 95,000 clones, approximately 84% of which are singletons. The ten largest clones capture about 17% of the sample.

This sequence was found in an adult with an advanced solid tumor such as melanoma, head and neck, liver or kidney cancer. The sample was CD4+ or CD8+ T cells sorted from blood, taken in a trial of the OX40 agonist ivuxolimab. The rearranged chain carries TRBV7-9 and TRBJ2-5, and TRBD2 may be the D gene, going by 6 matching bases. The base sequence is TGTGCCAGCAGCTTAGCGTTTGCGGGACAAGAGACCCAGTACTTC. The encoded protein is CASSLAFAGQETQYF. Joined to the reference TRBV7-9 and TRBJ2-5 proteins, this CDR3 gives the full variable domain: DTGVSQNPRHKITKRGQNVTFRCDPISEHNRLYWYRQTLGQGPEFLTYFQNEAQLEKSRLLSDRFSAERPKGSFSTLEIQRTEQGDSAMYLCASSLAFAGQETQYFGPGTRLLVL.